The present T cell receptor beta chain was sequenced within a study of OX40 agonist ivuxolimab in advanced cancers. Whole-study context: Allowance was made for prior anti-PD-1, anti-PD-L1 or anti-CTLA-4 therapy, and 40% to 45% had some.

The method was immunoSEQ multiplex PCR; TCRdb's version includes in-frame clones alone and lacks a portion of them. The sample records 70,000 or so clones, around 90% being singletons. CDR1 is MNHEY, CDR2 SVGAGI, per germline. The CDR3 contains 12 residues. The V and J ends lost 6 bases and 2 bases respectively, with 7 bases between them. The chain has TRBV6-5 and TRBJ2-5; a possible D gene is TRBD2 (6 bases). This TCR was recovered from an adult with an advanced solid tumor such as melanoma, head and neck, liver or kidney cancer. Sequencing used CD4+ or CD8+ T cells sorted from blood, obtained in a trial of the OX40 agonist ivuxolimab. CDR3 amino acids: CASRGTQETQYF. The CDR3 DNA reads TGTGCCAGCAGGGGGACTCAAGAGACCCAGTACTTC.